These 5 T cell receptor beta chains were all obtained from the same sample, sequenced in a study of blood T cell repertoires in COVID-19. Method: immunoSEQ multiplex PCR; TCRdb's copy keeps in-frame clones and lacks some. The sample lists approximately 300,000 clones; 80% to 85% were seen once. The sequenced sample was peripheral blood. The receptor source for this set is a person aged 70 to 85 with COVID-19, enrolled during active disease.

V is TRBV9 and J is TRBJ1-1, with D unresolved. Trimming pared 0 bases from V and 6 bases from J, leaving 18 bases between. Looked up from germline, CDR1 is SGDLS and CDR2 is YYNGEE. The length of the CDR3 is 16 residues. The CDR3: CASSVAPDHYYAEAFF. As DNA, the CDR3 is TGTGCCAGCAGCGTAGCCCCAGATCACTACTACGCTGAAGCTTTCTTT.

J is TRBJ2-7 and V is TRBV18, with D possibly being TRBD1 (5 bases). Trimming took 5 bases from V and 2 from J, leaving 16 bases between them. The CDR3 totals 15 residues. Germline V lookup: CDR1 KGHSH, CDR2 LQKENI. The CDR3 here is CASSTTAPRTYEQYF. In nucleotides, the CDR3 is TGTGCCAGCTCAACGACAGCCCCTCGTACCTACGAGCAGTACTTC.

This rearrangement joins TRBV15 to TRBJ2-3; 14 nucleotides align to TRBD2. The CDR3 extends over 16 amino acids. The V and J ends lost 1 base and 5 bases, in that order; junction bases with no gene match: 2. Germline loops: CDR1 LNHNV, CDR2 YYDKDF (reference sequence). The CDR3 loop reads CATSRGLAGGRDTQYF. The CDR3 bases are TGTGCCACCAGCAGAGGACTAGCGGGAGGGAGAGATACGCAGTATTTT.

The gene calls are TRBV9 and TRBJ2-1; TRBD1 matches 10 bases. V shed 0 bases, J shed 2 bases, and the junction held 11 bases outside the gene matches. The CDR3 totals 19 residues. The germline CDR1 and CDR2 sequences are SGDLS and YYNGEE. CDR3 in DNA: TGTGCCAGCAGCGTAGATCCAGGTTGGGACAGGGGACCCTACAATGAGCAGTTCTTC. Protein product: CASSVDPGWDRGPYNEQFF.

This clone was observed a single time. This chain joins TRBV15 and TRBJ1-5; 7 nucleotides match TRBD1. Looked up from germline, CDR1 is LNHNV and CDR2 is YYDKDF (reference sequence). The CDR3 loop spans 15 amino acids. J gave up 7 bases and V 1 base, and 7 bases lay outside the gene matches. CDR3 sequence: CATSRARGPEQPQHF. CDR3 coding DNA: TGTGCCACCAGCAGAGCTAGGGGGCCGGAACAGCCCCAGCATTTT.